What follows describes a single T cell receptor beta chain. cDNA molecules carried unique molecular identifiers, and template switching added a universal primer site. TCRdb fed the 5' RACE reads into MiXCR, producing one record per CDR3 protein. The sample records 550,000 to 800,000 distinct CDR3 sequences, around 7.4% being singletons. This entry is derived from a study of identical twins. This same sample was also part of a study on yellow fever vaccine responses in identical twins.

This clonotype was obtained from a woman between 18 and 30 years old in good health. Material for sequencing was PBMCs.

The DNA of the CDR3 is TGTGCCAGCAGGCCCACAGGGGTCGAGCAGTTCTTC. It specifies CASRPTGVEQFF. The rearrangement links TRBV12-3 or TRBV12-4 to TRBJ2-1; 7 nucleotides align to TRBD1. The CDR3 covers 12 residues. V lost 6 bases, J lost 10 bases, and 6 bases stayed unmatched.